In this sample, the clone carrying this T cell receptor (beta chain) turned up a few times. The sample comes from a study of T-cell memory formation after mild COVID-19. Constant-segment primers were used for 5'RACE, and the resulting TCR alpha and TCR beta cDNA libraries carried sample barcodes and UMIs. MiXCR was run by TCRdb on the 5' RACE reads, yielding one entry per CDR3 protein. The sample yields 400,000 or so distinct CDR3 sequences, approximately 21% seen once. This clonotype was sampled from an adult woman who had mild COVID-19 (a few samples of this study predate the infection). Cell type and time point are not known. Material: PBMCs or a T cell subset sorted from them (not recorded which).

The DNA of the CDR3 is TGTGCCAGCACTCCGGGACAGGTCTCCTCTGGGGCCAACGTCCTGACTTTC. It yields the protein CASTPGQVSSGANVLTF. The J gene is TRBJ2-6, the V gene TRBV6-6, with 8 bases fitting TRBD1. CDR1 and CDR2 (germline): MNHNY, SVGAGI (reference sequence). This CDR3 contains 17 residues. V dropped 7 bases and J dropped 0; count of bases not matched to a gene: 8.